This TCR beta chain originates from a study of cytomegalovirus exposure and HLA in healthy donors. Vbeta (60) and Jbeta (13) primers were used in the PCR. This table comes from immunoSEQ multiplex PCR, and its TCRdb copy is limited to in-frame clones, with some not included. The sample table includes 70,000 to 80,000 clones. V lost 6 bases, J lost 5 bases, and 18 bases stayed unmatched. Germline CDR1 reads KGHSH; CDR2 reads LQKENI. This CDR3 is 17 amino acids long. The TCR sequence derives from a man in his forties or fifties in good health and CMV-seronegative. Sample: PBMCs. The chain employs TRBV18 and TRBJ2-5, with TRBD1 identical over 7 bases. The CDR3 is CASSLGTVPQIAETQYF. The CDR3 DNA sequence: TGTGCCAGCTCCCTGGGGACAGTGCCACAAATCGCGGAGACCCAGTACTTC.